These 6 T cell receptor beta chains were sequenced from one sample in a study of blood T cell repertoires in COVID-19. Data came from immunoSEQ multiplex PCR; TCRdb stores just in-frame clones and leaves some out. The sample records about 130,000 clones, more than 75% being singletons. Sequences were obtained from peripheral blood. The receptors stem from a man between 60 and 75 years old who had recovered from COVID-19.

The chain couples TRBV4-3 to TRBJ1-2, with TRBD1 as a possible D gene (6 bases). This CDR3 spans 13 amino acids. Germline loops: CDR1 LGHNA, CDR2 YSLEER. The V gene lost 2 bases and the J gene lost 7 bases, with 11 bases spanning the gap. The CDR3 coding sequence is TGCGCCAGCAGCCAACCAGGGGTTGGTGGCTACACCTTC. It codes for CASSQPGVGGYTF.

This chain connects TRBV9 to TRBJ2-7; maybe TRBD2 (5 bases). The CDR3 consists of 15 residues. V was cut by 3 bases and J by 5 bases, with 18 bases left in between. CDR1 and CDR2 (germline): SGDLS, YYNGEE. In DNA form, the CDR3 reads TGTGCCAGCAGCGCGGGATTAAGGGCCTGGGACGAGCAGTACTTC. Amino acids: CASSAGLRAWDEQYF. Supplemented by reference TRBV9 and TRBJ2-7, the full variable domain reads DSGVTQTPKHLITATGQRVTLRCSPRSGDLSVYWYQQSLDQGLQFLIQYYNGEERAKGNILERFSAQQFPDLHSELNLSSLELGDSALYFCASSAGLRAWDEQYFGPGTRLTVT.

The V and J genes are TRBV14 and TRBJ2-3; the D gene is possibly TRBD2 (6 bases). Deletions cut 0 bases from V and 1 base from J, with 14 bases between. The CDR3 loop spans 17 amino acids. CDR1 SGHDN and CDR2 FVKESK come from the germline V gene. The chain's CDR3 is CASSQDSAGLRTDTQYF. CDR3 coding DNA: TGTGCCAGCAGCCAAGACAGTGCGGGACTTCGCACAGATACGCAGTATTTT.

The V call is TRBV9, the J call TRBJ1-1; TRBD1 matches at 8 bases. J gave up 4 bases and V 7 bases, and 3 bases lay outside the gene matches. CDR3 size: 12 residues. CDR1 is SGDLS and CDR2 is YYNGEE in the germline V gene. CDR3: CASGRGLTEAFF. The CDR3 DNA follows: TGTGCCAGCGGCAGGGGGCTCACTGAAGCTTTCTTT.

The rearrangement links TRBV7-2 to TRBJ2-1, with D possibly being TRBD1 (6 bases). Between the trimmed V and J ends, which lost 2 bases and 10 bases, there was a span of 15 bases. Germline CDR1 is SGHTA and CDR2 is FQGNSA. The CDR3 contains 14 residues. The CDR3 coding sequence is TGTGCCAGCAGCTTAATGGGGGCGACTGGGGAGCAGTTCTTC. Its translation: CASSLMGATGEQFF.

The genes are TRBV24-1 and TRBJ1-2, with TRBD1 matching over 7 bases. J gave up 6 bases and V 4 bases, and 7 bases lay outside the gene matches. This CDR3 comprises 14 residues. Germline values: CDR1 KGHDR, CDR2 SFDVKD. The CDR3 DNA is TGTGCCACCAGTGAAGAGACAGGGATCAATGGCTACACCTTC. The encoded protein is CATSEETGINGYTF.